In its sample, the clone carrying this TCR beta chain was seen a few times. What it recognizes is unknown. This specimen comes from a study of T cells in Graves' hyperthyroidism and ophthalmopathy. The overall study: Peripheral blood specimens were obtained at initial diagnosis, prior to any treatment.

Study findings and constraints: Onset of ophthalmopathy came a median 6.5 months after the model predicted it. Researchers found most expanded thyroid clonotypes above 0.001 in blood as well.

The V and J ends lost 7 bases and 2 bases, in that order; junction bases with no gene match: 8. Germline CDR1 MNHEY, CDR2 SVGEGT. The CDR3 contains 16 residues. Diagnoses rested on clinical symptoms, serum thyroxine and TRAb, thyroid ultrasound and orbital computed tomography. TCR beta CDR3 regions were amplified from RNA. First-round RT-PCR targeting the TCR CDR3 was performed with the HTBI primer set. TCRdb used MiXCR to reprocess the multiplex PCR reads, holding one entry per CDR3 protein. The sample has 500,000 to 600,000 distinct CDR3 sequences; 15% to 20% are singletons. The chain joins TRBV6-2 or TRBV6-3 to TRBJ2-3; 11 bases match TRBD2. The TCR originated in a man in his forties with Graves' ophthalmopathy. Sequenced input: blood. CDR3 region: CASTGTSGGLTDTQYF. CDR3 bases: TGTGCCAGCACCGGTACTAGCGGGGGCCTCACAGATACGCAGTATTTT.